The 13 T cell receptor beta chains below all came from one sample that was sequenced in a study of cytomegalovirus exposure and HLA in healthy donors. PCR amplification relied on 60 Vbeta primers (plus 13 Jbeta primers). The assay was immunoSEQ multiplex PCR, and TCRdb's table has in-frame clones only and misses some. The sample carries about 100,000 clones, around 76% recorded once. Sequenced: PBMCs. The receptor source for this set is a woman aged 55-69 years in good health and CMV-seropositive.

The CDR3 DNA follows: TGTGCCAGCAGCAGCCGGGACAACACAGATACGCAGTATTTT. Protein: CASSSRDNTDTQYF. V usage is TRBV7-6 and J usage is TRBJ2-3; D is possibly TRBD1 (6 bases). Germline V gives CDR1 SGHVS, CDR2 FNYEAQ. The V end was cut by 5 bases, the J end by 2 bases, with 11 bases between. This CDR3 spans 14 amino acids.

This clone was found once. V gene TRBV27 combines with J gene TRBJ1-4; maybe TRBD1 (5 bases). This CDR3 region has 14 residues. Trimming removed 3 bases at V and 7 bases at J, with 12 bases between. Germline V lookup: CDR1 MNHEY, CDR2 SMNVEV (reference sequence). The CDR3: CASSFDSYGEKLFF. In DNA, the CDR3 is TGTGCCAGCAGTTTCGACAGTTACGGTGAAAAACTGTTTTTT.

In DNA, the CDR3 is TGCGCCAGCAGCCGAGGACAGGCATCTAACTATGGCTACACCTTC. It encodes CASSRGQASNYGYTF. The chain links TRBV4-1 to TRBJ1-2; 7 bases agree with TRBD1. CDR1 is MGHRA and CDR2 is YSYEKL in the germline V gene. The CDR3 covers 15 residues. The V segment lost 4 bases and the J segment 0 bases; nucleotides outside the gene matches: 5.

This rearrangement joins TRBV30 to TRBJ1-1; TRBD1 is a possible D gene (5 bases). This CDR3 has 14 residues. Germline-derived CDR1 and CDR2 are GTSNPN and SVGIG (reference sequence). V lost 2 bases and J 6 bases, leaving 16 bases between the germline ends. CDR3 nucleotide sequence: TGTGCCTGGAGTTTGCTTAGCGGGGCATCTGAAGCTTTCTTT. Its translation: CAWSLLSGASEAFF. Full variable domain (rest looked up from reference TRBV30 and TRBJ1-1): SQTIHQWPATLVQPVGSPLSLECTVEGTSNPNLYWYRQAAGRGLQLLFYSVGIGQISSEVPQNLSASRPQDRQFILSSKKLLLSDSGFYLCAWSLLSGASEAFFGQGTRLTVV.

The genes are TRBV9 and TRBJ2-1; 10 nucleotides agree with TRBD2. Germline V CDR1 and CDR2: SGDLS, YYNGEE. V shed 4 bases, J shed 8 bases, and the junction held 9 bases outside the gene matches. The CDR3 consists of 15 residues. The CDR3 protein is CASSLTGTSADEQFF. CDR3 coding DNA: TGTGCCAGCAGCCTCACCGGGACTAGCGCTGATGAGCAGTTCTTC.

The chain links TRBV19 to TRBJ2-5; possible D gene TRBD1, 6 bases. V was trimmed by 5 bases and J by 9 bases, leaving 19 bases between them. This CDR3 has 14 amino acids. The germline gives CDR1 LNHDA, CDR2 SQIVND (reference sequence). The CDR3 spells CASSPGTQVAAQYF. DNA of the CDR3: TGTGCCAGTAGTCCAGGGACACAGGTTGCGGCCCAGTACTTC. The full variable domain, its missing parts supplied by reference TRBV19 and TRBJ2-5, is DGGITQSPKYLFRKEGQNVTLSCEQNLNHDAMYWYRQDPGQGLRLIYYSQIVNDFQKGDIAEGYSVSREKKESFPLTVTSAQKNPTAFYLCASSPGTQVAAQYFGPGTRLLVL.

The chain employs TRBV29-1 and TRBJ1-1; tentatively, D is TRBD1 (5 bases). Germline lookup yields CDR1 SQVTM and CDR2 ANQGSEA. The CDR3 sequence is 10 residues long. V lost 4 bases and J lost 6, with 6 bases in between. CDR3 in DNA: TGCAGCGTTGCGACAGCTGAAGCTTTCTTT. The encoded protein is CSVATAEAFF.

This sequence joins TRBV4-1 and TRBJ2-5; 12 bases line up with TRBD2. Trimming took 1 base from V and 0 from J; bases not matched to a gene: 6. The CDR3 contains 18 residues. Germline CDR1 is MGHRA and CDR2 is YSYEKL. In DNA form, the CDR3 reads TGCGCCAGCAGCCAAGTACTAGCGGGAGGACTTAACCAAGAGACCCAGTACTTC. Translating gives CASSQVLAGGLNQETQYF.

This clone has a handful of counts. J is TRBJ1-1 and V is TRBV7-9; no clear D. Germline lookup yields CDR1 SEHNR and CDR2 FQNEAQ (reference sequence). V lost 4 bases and J 0 bases, leaving 6 bases between the germline ends. The CDR3 sequence is 13 residues long. This CDR3 is CASSSDMNTEAFF. The CDR3 bases are TGTGCCAGCAGCTCCGACATGAACACTGAAGCTTTCTTT.

The chain combines TRBV6-6 with TRBJ1-2; 9 nucleotides match TRBD1. The germline V gene encodes CDR1 MNHNY and CDR2 SVGAGI (reference sequence). This CDR3 has 15 amino acids. With 0 bases clipped from V and 4 bases from J, the junction kept 3 bases outside the gene matches. CDR3 region: CASSYSGDRVYGYTF. The CDR3 bases are TGTGCCAGCAGTTACTCGGGGGACAGGGTCTATGGCTACACCTTC.

V and J are TRBV11-3 and TRBJ2-7, with D perhaps matching TRBD1 (5 bases). Germline V CDR1 and CDR2: SGHNT, YENEEA. CDR3 size: 13 residues. Trimming shortened V by 3 bases and J by 9 bases, and 15 bases separated the two germline ends. Here the CDR3 reads CASSFPGWGGQYF. CDR3 sequence (DNA): TGTGCCAGCAGCTTTCCAGGGTGGGGCGGGCAGTACTTC.

As DNA, the CDR3 is TGTGCCAGCAGAGTAGCGGGAGGTAAAAACATTCAGTACTTC. Protein product: CASRVAGGKNIQYF. V usage is TRBV6-5 and J usage is TRBJ2-4; 10 positions agree with TRBD2. From germline, CDR1 is MNHEY and CDR2 SVGAGI. The CDR3 is made up of 14 amino acids. V lost 6 bases and J lost 4; bases outside the gene matches: 3.

This chain links TRBV16 with TRBJ1-2; D not resolved. This CDR3 comprises 15 residues. The germline V gene encodes CDR1 KGHSY and CDR2 FQNENV. The V and J ends lost 5 bases and 5 bases respectively, with 18 bases between them. This CDR3 reads CASSGRTGNYYGYTF. CDR3 sequence (DNA): TGTGCCAGCAGCGGGAGGACGGGGAACTATTATGGCTACACCTTC.